This TCR beta chain was recovered during a study of blood T cells in healthy people across ages. Study results and limitations: Because donor CMV status was unknown, expanded clonotype changes were possibly confounded. Estimated diversity that came from one million T cells was considered an underestimate.

V gave up 0 bases and J gave up 1 base; unmatched junction bases: 4. In germline, CDR1 is SGHRS, CDR2 YFSETQ. There are 16 residues in the CDR3. This clonotype was seen a few times. Its antigen is undetermined. Combining a sample-barcoded 5' primer with a J-beta primer mix, a second PCR ran for about 6 to 11 cycles. Tags on each cDNA molecule came from a template-switch adaptor with 12 random nucleotides. In TCRdb, the 5' RACE reads were re-called with MiXCR into one record per CDR3 protein. The sample has roughly 650,000 distinct CDR3 sequences, around 32% seen once. Collection of ten milliliters of peripheral blood was performed for each donor.

The chain couples TRBV5-1 to TRBJ1-1, with TRBD1 matching over 9 bases. The sequenced material came from blood. The clonotype originates from a woman older than 75 in good health. CDR3 in amino acids: CASSLGTGASNTEAFF. CDR3 sequence (DNA): TGCGCCAGCAGCTTGGGGACAGGGGCGTCGAACACTGAAGCTTTCTTT.